One and the same sample provided the 3 T cell receptor beta chains below, sequenced in a study of cytomegalovirus exposure and HLA in healthy donors. The PCR ran on 60 Vbeta and 13 Jbeta primers. The repertoire was sequenced with immunoSEQ multiplex PCR; TCRdb's copy has only in-frame clones and lacks some. The table includes fewer than 140,000 clones, 82% detected once. Input material: PBMCs. These receptors were taken from a man aged 50-60 years in good health and CMV-seronegative.

The rearrangement links TRBV5-4 to TRBJ1-2; maybe TRBD1 (5 bases). Trimming took 4 bases from V and 5 from J, leaving 18 bases between them. The germline V gene encodes CDR1 SGHNT and CDR2 YYREEE (reference sequence). The CDR3 is made up of 15 amino acids. The CDR3 reads CASSPGGGMSYGYTF. The DNA for the CDR3 is TGTGCCAGCAGCCCTGGGGGAGGGATGAGTTATGGCTACACCTTC.

V gene TRBV4-3 combines with J gene TRBJ1-1; TRBD1 aligns across 8 bases. There are 15 residues in the CDR3. CDR1 LGHNA and CDR2 YSLEER come from the germline V gene. V lost 4 bases to trimming and J lost 1 base; unmatched junction nucleotides: 5. The CDR3 loop is CASSRSGQGNTEAFF. DNA for the CDR3: TGCGCCAGCAGCCGATCCGGACAGGGGAACACTGAAGCTTTCTTT.

This clone has a single count. The sample has other DNA sequences that encode this CDR3 too. The CDR3 DNA reads TGCGCCAGCAGCCAAGCCGGGGGACTGTTTCAAGAGCTGTTTTTT. Translating gives CASSQAGGLFQELFF. The chain employs TRBV4-3 and TRBJ1-4; D might be TRBD1 (5 bases). This CDR3 contains 15 residues. The germline CDR1 and CDR2 sequences are LGHNA and YSLEER. With 1 base removed from V and 14 bases from J, the gap between germline ends came to 20 bases.